The clone carrying this TCR beta chain showed up just a few times. Its antigen is as yet unknown. Trimming removed 8 bases from V and 3 bases from J, with 13 bases in between. Germline V gene lookup returns CDR1 ENHRY and CDR2 SYGVKD. This CDR3 spans 13 amino acids. The sample comes from a study of a mutant IDH1 vaccine in newly diagnosed glioma. Method: immunoSEQ multiplex PCR; TCRdb's copy keeps in-frame clones and lacks some. Here the sample spans 50,000 to 70,000 clones, over 80% being singletons. Time point described: week 47, end of study. Every vaccine dose comprised 300 ug of mutant IDH1 20-mer peptide plus topical imiquimod.

The TCR comes from a woman between 50 and 59 years old with glioma. V and J are TRBV10-3 and TRBJ1-1; D might be TRBD1 (6 bases). Sequencing was performed on PBMCs, taken from a glioma patient whose treatment included an IDH1 peptide vaccine. The CDR3, as DNA: TGTGCCATCGGTCAGGGGTGGGACACTGAAGCTTTCTTT. Its protein is CAIGQGWDTEAFF.